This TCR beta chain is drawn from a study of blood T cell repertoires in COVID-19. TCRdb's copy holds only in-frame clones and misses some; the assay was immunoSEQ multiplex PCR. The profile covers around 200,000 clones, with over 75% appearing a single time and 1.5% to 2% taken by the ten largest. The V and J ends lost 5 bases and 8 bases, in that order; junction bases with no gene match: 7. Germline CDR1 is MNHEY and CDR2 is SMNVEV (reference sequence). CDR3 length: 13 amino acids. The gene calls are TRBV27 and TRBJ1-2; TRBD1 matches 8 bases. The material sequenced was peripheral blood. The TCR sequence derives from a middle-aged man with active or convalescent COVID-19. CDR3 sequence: CASSLDRAGGYTF. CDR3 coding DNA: TGTGCCAGCAGTCTGGACAGGGCGGGCGGCTACACCTTC.